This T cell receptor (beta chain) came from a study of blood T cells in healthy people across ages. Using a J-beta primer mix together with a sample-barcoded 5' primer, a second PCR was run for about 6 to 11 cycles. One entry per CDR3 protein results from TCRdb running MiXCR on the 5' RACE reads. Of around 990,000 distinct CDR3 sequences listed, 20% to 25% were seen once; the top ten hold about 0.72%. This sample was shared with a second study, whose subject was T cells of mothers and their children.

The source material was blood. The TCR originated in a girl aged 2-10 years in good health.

The DNA of the CDR3 is TGTGCCAGCAGTGACGGGGACAGAGTTTACGAGCAGTACTTC. Protein product: CASSDGDRVYEQYF. J is TRBJ2-7 and V is TRBV25-1; 7 nucleotides match TRBD1. CDR3 length: 14 amino acids. Germline CDR1 MGHDK, CDR2 SYGVNS. Trimming took 3 bases from V and 4 from J; bases not matched to a gene: 6.